The sequence of this T cell receptor beta chain was determined in a study of cytomegalovirus exposure and HLA in healthy donors. PCR amplification relied on 60 Vbeta primers (plus 13 Jbeta primers). Here immunoSEQ multiplex PCR was the method, and the copy in TCRdb shows in-frame clones only, minus some. The table shows about 150,000 clones, with around 79% occurring only once. Sequenced: PBMCs. The source of this sequence is a man between 18 and 29 years old in good health and CMV-seronegative.

As DNA, the CDR3 is TGTGCCAGCAGCCCGTTGACAGGGGACCCCTACGAGCAGTACTTC. It encodes CASSPLTGDPYEQYF. The chain employs TRBV11-2 and TRBJ2-7, with 8 bases fitting TRBD1. The CDR3 loop spans 15 amino acids. V lost 5 bases to trimming and J lost 2 bases; unmatched junction nucleotides: 8. Germline V lookup: CDR1 SGHAT, CDR2 FQNNGV. Using reference TRBV11-2 and TRBJ2-7 for the parts outside the CDR3, the full variable domain is EAGVAQSPRYKIIEKRQSVAFWCNPISGHATLYWYQQILGQGPKLLIQFQNNGVVDDSQLPKDRFSAERLKGVDSTLKIQPAKLEDSAVYLCASSPLTGDPYEQYFGPGTRLTVT.